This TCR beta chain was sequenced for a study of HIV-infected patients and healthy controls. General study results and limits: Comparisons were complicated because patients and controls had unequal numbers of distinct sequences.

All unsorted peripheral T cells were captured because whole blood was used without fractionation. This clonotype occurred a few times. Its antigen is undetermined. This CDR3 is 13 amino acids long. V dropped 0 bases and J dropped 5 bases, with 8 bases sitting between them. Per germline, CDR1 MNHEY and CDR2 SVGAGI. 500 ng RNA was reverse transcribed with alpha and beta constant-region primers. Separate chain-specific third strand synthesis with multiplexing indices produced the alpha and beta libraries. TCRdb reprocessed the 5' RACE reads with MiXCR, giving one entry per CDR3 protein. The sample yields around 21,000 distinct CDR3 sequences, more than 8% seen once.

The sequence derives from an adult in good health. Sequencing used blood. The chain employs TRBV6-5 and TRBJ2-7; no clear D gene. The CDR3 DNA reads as TGTGCCAGCAGTTACTCGATCCAGAACGAGCAGTACTTC. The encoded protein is CASSYSIQNEQYF.